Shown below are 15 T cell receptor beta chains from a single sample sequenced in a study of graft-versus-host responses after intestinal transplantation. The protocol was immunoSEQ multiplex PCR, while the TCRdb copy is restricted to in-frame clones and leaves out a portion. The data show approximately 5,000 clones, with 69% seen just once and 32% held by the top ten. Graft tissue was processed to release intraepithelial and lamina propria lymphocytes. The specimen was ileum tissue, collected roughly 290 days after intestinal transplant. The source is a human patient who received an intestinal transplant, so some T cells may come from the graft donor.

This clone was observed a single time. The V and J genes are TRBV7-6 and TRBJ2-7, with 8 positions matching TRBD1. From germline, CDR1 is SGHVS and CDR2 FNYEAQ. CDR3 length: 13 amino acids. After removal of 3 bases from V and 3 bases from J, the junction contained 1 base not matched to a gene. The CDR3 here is CASSFTGGYEQYF. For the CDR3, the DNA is TGTGCCAGCAGCTTTACAGGGGGCTACGAGCAGTACTTC.

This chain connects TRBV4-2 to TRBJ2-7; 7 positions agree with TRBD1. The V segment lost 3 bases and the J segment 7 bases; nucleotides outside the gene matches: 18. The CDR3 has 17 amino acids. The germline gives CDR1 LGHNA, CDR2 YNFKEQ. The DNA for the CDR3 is TGTGCCAGCAGCCATCGACAGGGTCCCCAAACGCGAAGGGAGCAGTACTTC. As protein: CASSHRQGPQTRREQYF.

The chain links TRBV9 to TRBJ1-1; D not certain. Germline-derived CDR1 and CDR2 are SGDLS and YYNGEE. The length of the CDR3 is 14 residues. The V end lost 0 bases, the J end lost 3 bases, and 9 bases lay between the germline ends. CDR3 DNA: TGTGCCAGCAGCGTAGATCGGTTGGACACTGAAGCTTTCTTT. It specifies CASSVDRLDTEAFF.

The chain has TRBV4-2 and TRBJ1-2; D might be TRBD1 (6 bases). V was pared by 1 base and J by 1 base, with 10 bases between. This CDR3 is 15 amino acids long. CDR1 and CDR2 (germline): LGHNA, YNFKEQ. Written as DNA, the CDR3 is TGTGCCAGCAGCCAAGGAGGGGGTTTTAACTATGGCTACACCTTC. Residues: CASSQGGGFNYGYTF.

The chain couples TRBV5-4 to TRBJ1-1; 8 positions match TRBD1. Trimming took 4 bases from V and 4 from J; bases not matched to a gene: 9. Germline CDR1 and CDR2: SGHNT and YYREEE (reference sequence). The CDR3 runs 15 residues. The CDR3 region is CASSPPTGEGTEAFF. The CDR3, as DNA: TGTGCCAGCAGCCCCCCGACAGGGGAAGGCACTGAAGCTTTCTTT.

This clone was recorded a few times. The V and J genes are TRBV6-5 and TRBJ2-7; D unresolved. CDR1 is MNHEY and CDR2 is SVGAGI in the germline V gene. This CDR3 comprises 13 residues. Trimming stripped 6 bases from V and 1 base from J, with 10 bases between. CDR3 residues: CASSQDGSYEQYF. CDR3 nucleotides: TGTGCCAGCAGCCAGGACGGATCCTACGAGCAGTACTTC.

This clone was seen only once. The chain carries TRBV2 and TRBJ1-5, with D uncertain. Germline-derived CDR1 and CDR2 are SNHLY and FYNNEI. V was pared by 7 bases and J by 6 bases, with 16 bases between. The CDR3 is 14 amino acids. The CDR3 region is CASTRRETGQPQHF. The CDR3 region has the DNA TGTGCCAGCACCCGGAGGGAAACGGGTCAGCCCCAGCATTTT.

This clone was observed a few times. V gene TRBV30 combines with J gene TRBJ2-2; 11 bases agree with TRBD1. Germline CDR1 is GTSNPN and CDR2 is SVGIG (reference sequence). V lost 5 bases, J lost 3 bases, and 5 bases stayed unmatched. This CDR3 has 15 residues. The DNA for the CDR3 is TGTGCCTGGTCACCGGGACAGGGGGACACCGGGGAGCTGTTTTTT. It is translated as CAWSPGQGDTGELFF. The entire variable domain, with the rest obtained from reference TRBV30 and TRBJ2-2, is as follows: SQTIHQWPATLVQPVGSPLSLECTVEGTSNPNLYWYRQAAGRGLQLLFYSVGIGQISSEVPQNLSASRPQDRQFILSSKKLLLSDSGFYLCAWSPGQGDTGELFFGEGSRLTVL.

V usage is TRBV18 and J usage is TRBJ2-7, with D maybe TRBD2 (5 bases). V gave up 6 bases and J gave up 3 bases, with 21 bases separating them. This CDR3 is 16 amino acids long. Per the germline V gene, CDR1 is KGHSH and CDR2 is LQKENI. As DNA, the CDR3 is TGTGCCAGCTCCCAGAGAGGGAGCGGCCTAGACTACGAGCAGTACTTC. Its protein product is CASSQRGSGLDYEQYF. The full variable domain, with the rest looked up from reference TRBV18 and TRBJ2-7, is NAGVMQNPRHLVRRRGQEARLRCSPMKGHSHVYWYRQLPEEGLKFMVYLQKENIIDESGMPKERFSAEFPKEGPSILRIQQVVRGDSAAYFCASSQRGSGLDYEQYFGPGTRLTVT.

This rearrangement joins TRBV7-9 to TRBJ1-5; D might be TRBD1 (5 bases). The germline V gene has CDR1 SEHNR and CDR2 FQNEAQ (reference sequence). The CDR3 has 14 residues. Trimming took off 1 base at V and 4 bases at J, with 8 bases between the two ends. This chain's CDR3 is CASSLGQLNQPQHF. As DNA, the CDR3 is TGTGCCAGCAGCTTAGGACAGCTGAATCAGCCCCAGCATTTT.

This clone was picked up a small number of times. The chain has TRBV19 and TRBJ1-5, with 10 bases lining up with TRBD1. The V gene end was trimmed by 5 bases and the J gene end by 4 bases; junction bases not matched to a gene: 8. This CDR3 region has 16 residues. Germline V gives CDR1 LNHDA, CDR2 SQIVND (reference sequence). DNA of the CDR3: TGTGCCAGTAGTCTCACGGGACAGGGGAAAAATCAGCCCCAGCATTTT. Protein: CASSLTGQGKNQPQHF.

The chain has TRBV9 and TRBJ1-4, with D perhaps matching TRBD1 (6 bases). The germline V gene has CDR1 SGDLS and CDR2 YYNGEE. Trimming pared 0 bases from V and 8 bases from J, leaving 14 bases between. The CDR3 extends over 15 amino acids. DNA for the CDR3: TGTGCCAGCAGCGTAGGGGGGGCGAAAGGCGAAAAACTGTTTTTT. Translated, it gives CASSVGGAKGEKLFF.

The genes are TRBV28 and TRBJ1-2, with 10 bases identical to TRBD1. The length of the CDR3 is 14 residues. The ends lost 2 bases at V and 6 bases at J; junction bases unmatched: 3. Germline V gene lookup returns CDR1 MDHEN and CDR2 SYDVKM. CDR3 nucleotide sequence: TGTGCCAGCAGTTTAGTGGACAGGGGGAATGGCTACACCTTC. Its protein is CASSLVDRGNGYTF.

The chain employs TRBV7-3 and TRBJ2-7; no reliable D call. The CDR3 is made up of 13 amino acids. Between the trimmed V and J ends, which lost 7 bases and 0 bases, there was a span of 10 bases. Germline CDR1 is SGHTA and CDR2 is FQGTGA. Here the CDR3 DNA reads TGTGCCAGCACCTTGGACCTCTCCTACGAGCAGTACTTC. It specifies CASTLDLSYEQYF.

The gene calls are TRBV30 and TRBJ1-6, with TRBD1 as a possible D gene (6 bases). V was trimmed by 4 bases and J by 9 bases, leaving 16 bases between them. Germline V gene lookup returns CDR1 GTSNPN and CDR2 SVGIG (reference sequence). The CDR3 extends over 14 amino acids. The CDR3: CAWTTGGGPSPLHF. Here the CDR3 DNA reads TGTGCCTGGACCACCGGTGGGGGGCCTTCACCCCTCCACTTT.